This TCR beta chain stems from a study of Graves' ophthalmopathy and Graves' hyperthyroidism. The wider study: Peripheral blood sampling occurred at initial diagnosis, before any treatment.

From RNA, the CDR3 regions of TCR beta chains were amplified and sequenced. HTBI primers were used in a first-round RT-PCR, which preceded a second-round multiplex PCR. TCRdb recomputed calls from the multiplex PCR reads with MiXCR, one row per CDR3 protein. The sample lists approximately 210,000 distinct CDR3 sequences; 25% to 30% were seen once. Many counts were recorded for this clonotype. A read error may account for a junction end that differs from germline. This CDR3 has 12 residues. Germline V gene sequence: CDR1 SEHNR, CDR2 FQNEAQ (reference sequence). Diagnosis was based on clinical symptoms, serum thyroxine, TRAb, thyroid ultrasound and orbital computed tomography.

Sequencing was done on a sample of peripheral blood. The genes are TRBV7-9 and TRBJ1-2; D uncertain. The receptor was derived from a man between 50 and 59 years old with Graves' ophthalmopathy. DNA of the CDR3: TGTGCCACCGCGGGGATCTACTACGGCTACACCTTC. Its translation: CATAGIYYGYTF. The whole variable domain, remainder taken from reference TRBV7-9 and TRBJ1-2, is DTGVSQNPRHKITKRGQNVTFRCDPISEHNRLYWYRQTLGQGPEFLTYFQNEAQLEKSRLLSDRFSAERPKGSFSTLEIQRTEQGDSAMYLCATAGIYYGYTFGSGTRLTVV.